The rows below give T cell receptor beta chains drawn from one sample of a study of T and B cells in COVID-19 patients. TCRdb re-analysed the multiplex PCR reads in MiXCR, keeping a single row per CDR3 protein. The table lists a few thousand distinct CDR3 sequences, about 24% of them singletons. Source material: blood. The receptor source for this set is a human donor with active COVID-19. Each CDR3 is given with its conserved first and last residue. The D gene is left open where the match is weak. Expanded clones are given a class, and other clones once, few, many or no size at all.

CDR3aa: CSARGGITEAFF
CDR3nt: TGCAGTGCCCGAGGGGGGATCACTGAAGCTTTCTTT
j_gene: TRBJ1-1
v_gene: TRBV20-1
d_gene: -
abundance: -

CDR3aa: CASSPKAPLPMNTEAFF
CDR3nt: TGTGCCAGCTCACCAAAGGCGCCGCTCCCTATGAACACTGAAGCTTTCTTT
j_gene: TRBJ1-1
v_gene: TRBV18
d_gene: -
abundance: medium-sized

CDR3aa: CASSFLAEKYF
CDR3nt: TGTGCCAGCAGCTTTTTGGCGGAAAAGTATTTT
j_gene: TRBJ2-3
v_gene: TRBV5-5
d_gene: -
abundance: medium-sized

CDR3aa: CSARRGANEKLFF
CDR3nt: TGCAGTGCTAGGAGGGGAGCTAATGAAAAACTGTTTTTT
j_gene: TRBJ1-4
v_gene: TRBV20-1
d_gene: -
abundance: -

CDR3aa: CASSLPTGNTDTQYF
CDR3nt: TGTGCCAGCAGCTTACCGACAGGAAACACAGATACGCAGTATTTT
j_gene: TRBJ2-3
v_gene: TRBV7-2
d_gene: -
abundance: many

CDR3aa: CASSPGREDEQFF
CDR3nt: TGTGCCAGCAGCCCGGGACGGGAGGATGAGCAGTTCTTC
j_gene: TRBJ2-1
v_gene: TRBV11-2
d_gene: TRBD2
abundance: few

CDR3aa: CAIRRGREVGYGYTF
CDR3nt: TGTGCCATCAGGAGGGGGAGGGAGGTTGGCTATGGCTACACCTTC
j_gene: TRBJ1-2
v_gene: TRBV10-3
d_gene: -
abundance: few

CDR3aa: CSAGSGNDEQYF
CDR3nt: TGCAGCGCGGGGAGCGGGAACGACGAGCAGTACTTC
j_gene: TRBJ2-7
v_gene: TRBV29-1
d_gene: TRBD2
abundance: -

CDR3aa: CASRWDRESNQPQHF
CDR3nt: TGTGCCAGTAGATGGGACAGAGAAAGCAATCAGCCCCAGCATTTT
j_gene: TRBJ1-5
v_gene: TRBV19
d_gene: TRBD1
abundance: medium-sized

CDR3aa: CAWTLGLAGYEQYF
CDR3nt: TGTGCCTGGACCTTGGGACTAGCGGGATACGAGCAGTACTTC
j_gene: TRBJ2-7
v_gene: TRBV30
d_gene: TRBD2
abundance: medium-sized

CDR3aa: CASSERAAGGRADTQYF
CDR3nt: TGTGCCAGCAGTGAAAGAGCAGCGGGAGGGCGCGCAGATACGCAGTATTTT
j_gene: TRBJ2-3
v_gene: TRBV6-1
d_gene: TRBD2
abundance: medium-sized

CDR3aa: CAISRQGGDEQYF
CDR3nt: TGTGCCATCAGCCGACAGGGAGGGGACGAGCAGTACTTC
j_gene: TRBJ2-7
v_gene: TRBV10-3
d_gene: -
abundance: many

CDR3aa: CASSSPDRSPYNYGYTF
CDR3nt: TGTGCCAGCTCATCGCCGGACAGGTCCCCCTATAACTATGGCTACACCTTC
j_gene: TRBJ1-2
v_gene: TRBV18
d_gene: TRBD1
abundance: -

CDR3aa: CASSSRTDTEAFF
CDR3nt: TGTGCCAGCAGCTCAAGGACTGACACTGAAGCTTTCTTT
j_gene: TRBJ1-1
v_gene: TRBV11-2
d_gene: -
abundance: -

CDR3aa: CASRPGQSNTEAFF
CDR3nt: TGTGCCAGCAGGCCGGGACAGTCGAACACTGAAGCTTTCTTT
j_gene: TRBJ1-1
v_gene: TRBV28
d_gene: TRBD1
abundance: once

CDR3aa: CASSSLEQFF
CDR3nt: TGTGCCAGCAGTTCTCTCGAGCAGTTCTTC
j_gene: TRBJ2-1
v_gene: TRBV12-3/TRBV12-4
d_gene: -
abundance: medium-sized

CDR3aa: CASRPDRNYGYTF
CDR3nt: TGTGCCAGCAGGCCTGACAGGAACTATGGCTACACCTTC
j_gene: TRBJ1-2
v_gene: TRBV12-3/TRBV12-4
d_gene: -
abundance: medium-sized

CDR3aa: CSGTGTLRGYTF
CDR3nt: TGCAGCGGGACAGGGACCCTCCGTGGCTACACCTTC
j_gene: TRBJ1-2
v_gene: TRBV29-1
d_gene: TRBD1
abundance: -

CDR3aa: CASSYLVNPYEQYF
CDR3nt: TGTGCCAGCAGTTACTTGGTGAACCCCTACGAGCAGTACTTC
j_gene: TRBJ2-7
v_gene: TRBV6-5
d_gene: -
abundance: medium-sized

CDR3aa: CASSLSLGARGDSPLHF
CDR3nt: TGTGCCAGCAGCTTATCGCTAGGGGCTAGGGGCGATTCACCCCTCCACTTT
j_gene: TRBJ1-6
v_gene: TRBV7-9
d_gene: -
abundance: few

CDR3aa: CASSLVYTGGSTDTQYF
CDR3nt: TGTGCCAGCAGCTTGGTTTATACGGGGGGGAGCACAGATACGCAGTATTTT
j_gene: TRBJ2-3
v_gene: TRBV5-6
d_gene: TRBD2
abundance: medium-sized

CDR3aa: CASSSLRAEAFF
CDR3nt: TGTGCCAGCAGTTCCTTAAGAGCTGAAGCTTTCTTT
j_gene: TRBJ1-1
v_gene: TRBV6-5
d_gene: -
abundance: many

CDR3aa: CASSLLGRRHEQYF
CDR3nt: TGTGCCAGCAGTTTATTAGGCCGTCGCCACGAGCAGTACTTC
j_gene: TRBJ2-7
v_gene: TRBV27
d_gene: -
abundance: many

CDR3aa: CAWVRDRLNSPLHF
CDR3nt: TGTGCCTGGGTCCGGGACAGGCTGAATTCACCCCTCCACTTT
j_gene: TRBJ1-6
v_gene: TRBV30
d_gene: TRBD1
abundance: medium-sized

CDR3aa: CASSPGPLYSNQPQHF
CDR3nt: TGTGCCAGCAGCCCCGGGCCCTTATATAGCAATCAGCCCCAGCATTTT
j_gene: TRBJ1-5
v_gene: TRBV12-3/TRBV12-4
d_gene: -
abundance: -

CDR3aa: CASSFGPGLERSSYEQYF
CDR3nt: TGTGCCAGCAGTTTCGGCCCAGGCTTAGAGCGAAGCTCCTACGAGCAGTACTTC
j_gene: TRBJ2-7
v_gene: TRBV28
d_gene: -
abundance: -

CDR3aa: CASSPIRQGALRQETQYF
CDR3nt: TGTGCCAGCAGTCCCATACGACAGGGGGCGCTCCGGCAAGAGACCCAGTACTTC
j_gene: TRBJ2-5
v_gene: TRBV27
d_gene: TRBD1
abundance: -

CDR3aa: CASSLPGTTEAFF
CDR3nt: TGCGCCAGCAGCTTGCCCGGGACAACTGAAGCTTTCTTT
j_gene: TRBJ1-1
v_gene: TRBV5-1
d_gene: -
abundance: -

CDR3aa: CASSPEADTQYF
CDR3nt: TGTGCCAGCTCACCGGAGGCAGATACGCAGTATTTT
j_gene: TRBJ2-3
v_gene: TRBV18
d_gene: -
abundance: medium-sized

CDR3aa: CSAWTALYEQYF
CDR3nt: TGCAGTGCATGGACAGCCCTATACGAGCAGTACTTC
j_gene: TRBJ2-7
v_gene: TRBV20-1
d_gene: -
abundance: -

CDR3aa: CASSSGTGGELFF
CDR3nt: TGTGCCAGCAGCTCCGGGACTGGCGGGGAGCTGTTTTTT
j_gene: TRBJ2-2
v_gene: TRBV7-2
d_gene: -
abundance: -

CDR3aa: CATSDFSADTQYF
CDR3nt: TGTGCCACCAGTGATTTTTCCGCAGATACGCAGTATTTT
j_gene: TRBJ2-3
v_gene: TRBV24-1
d_gene: -
abundance: medium-sized

CDR3aa: CASSLKGGGDQPQHF
CDR3nt: TGTGCCAGCAGCTTAAAGGGGGGAGGAGATCAGCCCCAGCATTTT
j_gene: TRBJ1-5
v_gene: TRBV7-2
d_gene: -
abundance: few

CDR3aa: CASSIGGTSNEQFF
CDR3nt: TGTGCCAGTAGTATCGGCGGGACTAGCAATGAGCAGTTCTTC
j_gene: TRBJ2-1
v_gene: TRBV19
d_gene: TRBD2
abundance: -

CDR3aa: CSAPLSGASSYNEQFF
CDR3nt: TGCAGCGCTCCATTATCTGGGGCGAGCTCCTACAATGAGCAGTTCTTC
j_gene: TRBJ2-1
v_gene: TRBV29-1
d_gene: -
abundance: medium-sized

CDR3aa: CASSLDMGRRDNEQFF
CDR3nt: TGTGCCAGCAGCTTAGATATGGGGAGGCGGGACAATGAGCAGTTCTTC
j_gene: TRBJ2-1
v_gene: TRBV7-2
d_gene: -
abundance: -

CDR3aa: CASSPPGGGFGYEQYF
CDR3nt: TGTGCCAGCTCACCACCGGGCGGGGGATTCGGCTACGAGCAGTACTTC
j_gene: TRBJ2-7
v_gene: TRBV18
d_gene: TRBD2
abundance: medium-sized

CDR3aa: CAGSRDREKETQYF
CDR3nt: TGTGCCGGCAGCCGGGACAGGGAAAAAGAGACCCAGTACTTC
j_gene: TRBJ2-5
v_gene: TRBV5-6
d_gene: TRBD1
abundance: -

CDR3aa: CASSPSTGGTGELFF
CDR3nt: TGTGCCAGCAGCCCTTCGACAGGAGGGACCGGGGAGCTGTTTTTT
j_gene: TRBJ2-2
v_gene: TRBV7-2
d_gene: -
abundance: -

CDR3aa: CSAGSGSSYEQYF
CDR3nt: TGCAGCGCGGGGAGCGGGAGTTCCTACGAGCAGTACTTC
j_gene: TRBJ2-7
v_gene: TRBV29-1
d_gene: TRBD2
abundance: large

CDR3aa: CASRIKPLAGGSETQYF
CDR3nt: TGTGCCAGTAGGATAAAGCCACTAGCGGGAGGGTCGGAGACCCAGTACTTC
j_gene: TRBJ2-5
v_gene: TRBV19
d_gene: TRBD2
abundance: -

CDR3aa: CAGGGGKTDQPQHF
CDR3nt: TGTGCCGGCGGGGGGGGAAAGACGGATCAGCCCCAGCATTTT
j_gene: TRBJ1-5
v_gene: TRBV12-3/TRBV12-4
d_gene: -
abundance: -

CDR3aa: CASSLQGSYGYTF
CDR3nt: TGTGCCAGCAGCTTACAGGGGAGCTATGGCTACACCTTC
j_gene: TRBJ1-2
v_gene: TRBV7-9
d_gene: -
abundance: few

CDR3aa: CSARWGRNEQFF
CDR3nt: TGCAGTGCTAGATGGGGGAGGAATGAGCAGTTCTTC
j_gene: TRBJ2-1
v_gene: TRBV20-1
d_gene: -
abundance: few

CDR3aa: CASSQDRWGQAFYEQYF
CDR3nt: TGTGCCAGCAGCCAAGATCGATGGGGACAAGCATTCTACGAGCAGTACTTC
j_gene: TRBJ2-7
v_gene: TRBV4-2
d_gene: -
abundance: -